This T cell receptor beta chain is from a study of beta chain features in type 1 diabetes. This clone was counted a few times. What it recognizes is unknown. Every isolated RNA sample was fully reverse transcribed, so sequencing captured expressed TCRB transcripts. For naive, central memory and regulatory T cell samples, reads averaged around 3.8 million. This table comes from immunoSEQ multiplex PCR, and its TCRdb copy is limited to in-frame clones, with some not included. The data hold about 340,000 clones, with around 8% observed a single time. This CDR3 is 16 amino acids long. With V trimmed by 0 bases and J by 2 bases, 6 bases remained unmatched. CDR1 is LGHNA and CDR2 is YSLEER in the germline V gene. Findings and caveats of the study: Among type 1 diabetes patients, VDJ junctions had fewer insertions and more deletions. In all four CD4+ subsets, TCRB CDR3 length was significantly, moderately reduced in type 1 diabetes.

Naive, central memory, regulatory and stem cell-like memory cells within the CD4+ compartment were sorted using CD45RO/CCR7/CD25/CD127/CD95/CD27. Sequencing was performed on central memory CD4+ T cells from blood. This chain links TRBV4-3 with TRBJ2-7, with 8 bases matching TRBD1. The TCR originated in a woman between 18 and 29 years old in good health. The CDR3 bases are TGCGCCAGCAGCCAAGAGTTCAGGGGGCCCACCTACGAGCAGTACTTC. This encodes CASSQEFRGPTYEQYF.